This T cell receptor beta chain was retrieved from a study of shared T cell receptors in the human thymus. The repertoire was sequenced with immunoSEQ multiplex PCR; TCRdb's copy has only in-frame clones and lacks some. The top ten clones hold 0.0095% to 0.011% of a sample with hundreds of thousands of clones, roughly 88% of them seen once. The germline CDR1 and CDR2 sequences are LGHNT and FRNRAP. The CDR3 totals 21 residues. Between the trimmed V and J ends, which lost 4 bases and 6 bases, there was a span of 37 bases. These same records also appear under a second study, on human thymus T cells. From that paper: Corrective heart surgery yielded the resections from which the thymus tissue came.

The chain uses TRBV12-5 and TRBJ2-7, with D perhaps TRBD1 (6 bases). The sequenced sample was thymocytes. The receptor comes from a boy younger than two with a congenital heart defect. CDR3 protein: CASGSPPTGSWGTTVFSEQYF. CDR3 sequence (DNA): TGTGCTAGTGGTTCTCCCCCCACAGGGTCGTGGGGAACTACGGTTTTTAGCGAGCAGTACTTC.